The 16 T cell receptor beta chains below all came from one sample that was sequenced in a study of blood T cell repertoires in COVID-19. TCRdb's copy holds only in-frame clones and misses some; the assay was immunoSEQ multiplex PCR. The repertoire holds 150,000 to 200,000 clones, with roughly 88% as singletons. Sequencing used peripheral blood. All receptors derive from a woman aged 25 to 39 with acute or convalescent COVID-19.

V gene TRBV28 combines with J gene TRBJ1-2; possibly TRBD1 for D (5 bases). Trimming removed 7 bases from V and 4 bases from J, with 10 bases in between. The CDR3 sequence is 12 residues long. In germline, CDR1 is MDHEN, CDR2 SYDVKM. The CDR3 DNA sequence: TGTGCCAGCAACGGGGGGAGCTATGGCTACACCTTC. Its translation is CASNGGSYGYTF.

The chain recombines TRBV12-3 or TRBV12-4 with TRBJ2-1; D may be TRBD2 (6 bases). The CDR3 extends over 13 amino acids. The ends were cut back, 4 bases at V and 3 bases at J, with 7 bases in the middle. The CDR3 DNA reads TGTGCCAGCAGTTCGGGACTCTACAATGAGCAGTTCTTC. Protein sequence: CASSSGLYNEQFF.

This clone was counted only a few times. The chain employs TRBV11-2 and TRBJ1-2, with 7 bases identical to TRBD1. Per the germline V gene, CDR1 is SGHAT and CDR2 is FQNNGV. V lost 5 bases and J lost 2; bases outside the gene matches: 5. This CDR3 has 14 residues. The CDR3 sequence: CASSRQGNNYGYTF. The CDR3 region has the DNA TGTGCCAGCAGCAGACAGGGAAACAACTATGGCTACACCTTC. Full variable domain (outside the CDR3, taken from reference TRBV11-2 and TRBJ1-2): EAGVAQSPRYKIIEKRQSVAFWCNPISGHATLYWYQQILGQGPKLLIQFQNNGVVDDSQLPKDRFSAERLKGVDSTLKIQPAKLEDSAVYLCASSRQGNNYGYTFGSGTRLTVV.

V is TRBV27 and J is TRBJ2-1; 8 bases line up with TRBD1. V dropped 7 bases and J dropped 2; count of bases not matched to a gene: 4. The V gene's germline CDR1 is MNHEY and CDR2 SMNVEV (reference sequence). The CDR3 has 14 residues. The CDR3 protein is CASKTGAAYNEQFF. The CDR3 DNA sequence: TGTGCCAGCAAGACAGGGGCGGCCTACAATGAGCAGTTCTTC.

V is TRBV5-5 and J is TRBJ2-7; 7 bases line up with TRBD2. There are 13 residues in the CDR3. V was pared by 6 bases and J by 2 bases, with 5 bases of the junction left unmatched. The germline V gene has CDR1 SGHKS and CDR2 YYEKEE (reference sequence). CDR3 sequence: CASMGGGPYEQYF. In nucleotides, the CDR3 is TGTGCCAGCATGGGGGGAGGGCCCTACGAGCAGTACTTC.

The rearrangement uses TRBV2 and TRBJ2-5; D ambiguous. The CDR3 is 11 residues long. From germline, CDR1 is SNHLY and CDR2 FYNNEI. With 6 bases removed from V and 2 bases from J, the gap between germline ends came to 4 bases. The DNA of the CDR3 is TGTGCCAGCAGCTTACAAGAGACCCAGTACTTC. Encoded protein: CASSLQETQYF.

The DNA of the CDR3 is TGTGCCAGCAGCCAAAGCTCTCTCCTCTCTGGAAACACCATATATTTT. This translates into CASSQSSLLSGNTIYF. The chain links TRBV7-9 to TRBJ1-3; D call uncertain. Trimming took 5 bases from V and 0 from J, leaving 14 bases between them. This CDR3 is 16 amino acids long. From germline, CDR1 is SEHNR and CDR2 FQNEAQ (reference sequence). Combining the CDR3 with reference TRBV7-9 and TRBJ1-3 gives the whole variable domain DTGVSQNPRHKITKRGQNVTFRCDPISEHNRLYWYRQTLGQGPEFLTYFQNEAQLEKSRLLSDRFSAERPKGSFSTLEIQRTEQGDSAMYLCASSQSSLLSGNTIYFGEGSWLTVV.

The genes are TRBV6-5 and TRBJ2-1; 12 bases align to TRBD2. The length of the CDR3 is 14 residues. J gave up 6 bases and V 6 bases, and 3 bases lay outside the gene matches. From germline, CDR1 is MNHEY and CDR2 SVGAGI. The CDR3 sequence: CASRLAGGVNEQFF. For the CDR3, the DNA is TGTGCCAGCAGGCTAGCGGGAGGGGTCAATGAGCAGTTCTTC.

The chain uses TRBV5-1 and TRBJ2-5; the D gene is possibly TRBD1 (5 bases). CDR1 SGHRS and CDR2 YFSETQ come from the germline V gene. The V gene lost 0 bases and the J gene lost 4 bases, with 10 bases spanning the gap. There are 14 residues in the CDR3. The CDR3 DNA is TGCGCCAGCAGCTTGGGTTCAGGGTCAGAGACCCAGTACTTC. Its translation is CASSLGSGSETQYF.

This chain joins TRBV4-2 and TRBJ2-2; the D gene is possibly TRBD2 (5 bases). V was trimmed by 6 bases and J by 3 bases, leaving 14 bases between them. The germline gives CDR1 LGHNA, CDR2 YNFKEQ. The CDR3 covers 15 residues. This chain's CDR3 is CASRRWVGDTGELFF. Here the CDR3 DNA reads TGTGCCAGCAGGAGGTGGGTCGGGGACACCGGGGAGCTGTTTTTT.

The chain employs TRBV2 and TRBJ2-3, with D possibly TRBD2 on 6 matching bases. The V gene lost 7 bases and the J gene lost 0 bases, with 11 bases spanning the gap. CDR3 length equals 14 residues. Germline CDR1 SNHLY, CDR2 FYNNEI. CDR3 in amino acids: CASKLSGSTDTQYF. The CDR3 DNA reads TGTGCCAGCAAACTTAGCGGAAGCACAGATACGCAGTATTTT. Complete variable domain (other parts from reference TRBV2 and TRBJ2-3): EPEVTQTPSHQVTQMGQEVILRCVPISNHLYFYWYRQILGQKVEFLVSFYNNEISEKSEIFDDQFSVERPDGSNFTLKIRSTKLEDSAMYFCASKLSGSTDTQYFGPGTRLTVL.

The CDR3 bases are TGTGCCAGCAGTGTGGGACAGAGTCAGCCCCAGCATTTT. This codes for CASSVGQSQPQHF. V is TRBV12-3 or TRBV12-4 and J is TRBJ1-5, with 7 positions matching TRBD1. CDR3 size: 13 residues. V lost 5 bases and J lost 6; bases outside the gene matches: 4.

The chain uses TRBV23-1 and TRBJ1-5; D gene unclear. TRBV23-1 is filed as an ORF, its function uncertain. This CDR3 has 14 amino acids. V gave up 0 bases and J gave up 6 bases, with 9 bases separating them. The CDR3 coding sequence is TGCGCCAGCAGTCAATCGCGGGTACTTCAGCCCCAGCATTTT. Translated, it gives CASSQSRVLQPQHF.

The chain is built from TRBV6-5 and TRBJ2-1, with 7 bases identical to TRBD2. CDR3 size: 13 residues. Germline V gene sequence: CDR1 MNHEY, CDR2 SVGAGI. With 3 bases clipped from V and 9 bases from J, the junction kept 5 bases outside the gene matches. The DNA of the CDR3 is TGTGCCAGCAGTTATCGGCTAGCGGCTGAGCAGTTCTTC. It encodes CASSYRLAAEQFF.

The CDR3, as DNA: TGTGCCAGCAGTTACTGGTCTAGCGGTTCCTACAATGAGCAGTTCTTC. It specifies CASSYWSSGSYNEQFF. The chain is built from TRBV6-5 and TRBJ2-1; 7 bases line up with TRBD2. This CDR3 spans 16 amino acids. CDR1 and CDR2 from the germline V gene are MNHEY and SVGAGI. V shed 1 base and J 1 base; nucleotides not matched to a gene: 4.

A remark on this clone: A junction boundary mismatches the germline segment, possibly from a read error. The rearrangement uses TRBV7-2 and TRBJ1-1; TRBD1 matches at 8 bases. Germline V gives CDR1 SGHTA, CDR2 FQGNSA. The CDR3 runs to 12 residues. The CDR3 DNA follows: TGTGTCAGCAGCATTCCAGGGGGCGAAGCTTTCTTT. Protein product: CVSSIPGGEAFF.